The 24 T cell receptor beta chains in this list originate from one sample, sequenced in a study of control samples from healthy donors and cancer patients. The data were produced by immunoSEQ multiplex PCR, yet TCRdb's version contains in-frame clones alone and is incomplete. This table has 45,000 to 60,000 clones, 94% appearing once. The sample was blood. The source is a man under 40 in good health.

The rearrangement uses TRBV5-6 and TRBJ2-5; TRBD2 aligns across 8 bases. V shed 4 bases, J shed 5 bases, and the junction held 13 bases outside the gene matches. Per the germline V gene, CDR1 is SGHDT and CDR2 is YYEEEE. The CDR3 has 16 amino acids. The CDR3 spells CASSGGRGGLGETQYF. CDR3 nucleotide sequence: TGTGCCAGCAGCGGGGGGCGCGGGGGGCTGGGCGAGACCCAGTACTTC.

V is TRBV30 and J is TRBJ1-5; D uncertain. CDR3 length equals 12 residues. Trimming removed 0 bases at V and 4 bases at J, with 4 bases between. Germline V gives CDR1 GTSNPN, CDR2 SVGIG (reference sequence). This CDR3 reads CAWSVQNQPQHF. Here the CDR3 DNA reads TGTGCCTGGAGTGTACAGAATCAGCCCCAGCATTTT.

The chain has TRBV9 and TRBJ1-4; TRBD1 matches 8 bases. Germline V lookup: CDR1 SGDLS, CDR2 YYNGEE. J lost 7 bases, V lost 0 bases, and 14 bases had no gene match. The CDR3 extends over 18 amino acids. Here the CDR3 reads CASSVGLKYRGSSEKLFF. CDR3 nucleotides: TGTGCCAGCAGCGTAGGGTTGAAATACAGGGGGAGTAGTGAAAAACTGTTTTTT.

CDR3 amino acids: CATTRTGDRSGELFF. CDR3 coding DNA: TGTGCCACCACCCGGACAGGGGACCGGTCCGGGGAGCTGTTTTTT. V gene TRBV24-1 combines with J gene TRBJ2-2, with 9 bases that match TRBD1. The length of the CDR3 is 15 residues. V lost 8 bases, J lost 6 bases, and 9 bases stayed unmatched. Germline V gene data show CDR1 as KGHDR and CDR2 as SFDVKD.

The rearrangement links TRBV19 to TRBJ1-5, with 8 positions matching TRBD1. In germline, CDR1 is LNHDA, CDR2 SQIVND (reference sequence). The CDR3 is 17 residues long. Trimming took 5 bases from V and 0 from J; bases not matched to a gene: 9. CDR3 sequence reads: CASSPRTGGHSNQPQHF. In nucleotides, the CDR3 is TGTGCCAGTAGTCCGAGAACAGGGGGACATAGCAATCAGCCCCAGCATTTT.

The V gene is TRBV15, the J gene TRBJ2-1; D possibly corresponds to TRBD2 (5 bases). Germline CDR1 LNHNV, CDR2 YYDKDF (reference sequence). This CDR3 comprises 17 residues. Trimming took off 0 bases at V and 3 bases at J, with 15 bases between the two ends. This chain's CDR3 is CATSRDPSGGFYNEQFF. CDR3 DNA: TGTGCCACCAGCAGAGATCCGAGCGGTGGGTTCTACAATGAGCAGTTCTTC. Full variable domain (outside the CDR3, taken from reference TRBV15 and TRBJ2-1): DAMVIQNPRYQVTQFGKPVTLSCSQTLNHNVMYWYQQKSSQAPKLLFHYYDKDFNNEADTPDNFQSRRPNTSFCFLDIRSPGLGDTAMYLCATSRDPSGGFYNEQFFGPGTRLTVL.

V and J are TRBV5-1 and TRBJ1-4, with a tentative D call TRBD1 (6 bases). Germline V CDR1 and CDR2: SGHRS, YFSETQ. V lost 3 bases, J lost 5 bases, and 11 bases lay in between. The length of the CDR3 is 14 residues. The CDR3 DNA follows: TGCGCCAGCAGCTGGGAGGGGGGAAATGAAAAACTGTTTTTT. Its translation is CASSWEGGNEKLFF.

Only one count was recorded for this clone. CDR3 protein: CASSEGARETQYF. For the CDR3, the DNA is TGTGCCAGCAGTGAGGGGGCGAGGGAGACCCAGTACTTC. The J gene is TRBJ2-5, the V gene TRBV6-1; the D gene is possibly TRBD1 (6 bases). The CDR3 contains 13 residues. Trimming stripped 3 bases from V and 5 bases from J, with 10 bases between. Germline V lookup: CDR1 MNHNS, CDR2 SASEGT.

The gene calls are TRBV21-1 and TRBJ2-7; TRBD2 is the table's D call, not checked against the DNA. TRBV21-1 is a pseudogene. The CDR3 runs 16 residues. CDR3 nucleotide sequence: TGTGCCAGCAGCCTGTTTCCTAGCGGGAGAATTGGCGAGCAGTACTTC. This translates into CASSLFPSGRIGEQYF.

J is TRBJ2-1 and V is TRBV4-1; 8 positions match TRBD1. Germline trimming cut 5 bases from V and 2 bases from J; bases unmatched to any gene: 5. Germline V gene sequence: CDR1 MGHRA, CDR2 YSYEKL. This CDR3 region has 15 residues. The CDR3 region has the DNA TGCGCCAGCAGCATCGGGACAGGAGCCTACAATGAGCAGTTCTTC. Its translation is CASSIGTGAYNEQFF.

The CDR3 DNA reads TGTGCCAGCAGCTTAATGATCCCTAATGAAAAACTGTTTTTT. This encodes CASSLMIPNEKLFF. The chain carries TRBV5-6 and TRBJ1-4; unclear D gene. The germline gives CDR1 SGHDT, CDR2 YYEEEE. This CDR3 is built from 14 residues. Trimming removed 2 bases at V and 3 bases at J, with 8 bases between.

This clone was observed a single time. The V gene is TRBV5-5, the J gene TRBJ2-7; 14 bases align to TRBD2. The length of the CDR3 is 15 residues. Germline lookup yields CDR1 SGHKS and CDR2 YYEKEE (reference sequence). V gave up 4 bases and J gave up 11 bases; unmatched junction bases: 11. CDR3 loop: CASSPSTSGRAGEYF. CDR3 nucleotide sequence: TGTGCCAGCAGCCCGTCGACTAGCGGGAGGGCCGGGGAGTACTTC.

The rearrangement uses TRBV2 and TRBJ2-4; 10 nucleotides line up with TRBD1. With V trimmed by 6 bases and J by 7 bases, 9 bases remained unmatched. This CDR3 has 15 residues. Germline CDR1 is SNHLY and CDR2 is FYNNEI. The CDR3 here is CASSVTDRGFNIQYF. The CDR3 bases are TGTGCCAGCAGCGTTACGGACAGGGGGTTTAACATTCAGTACTTC.

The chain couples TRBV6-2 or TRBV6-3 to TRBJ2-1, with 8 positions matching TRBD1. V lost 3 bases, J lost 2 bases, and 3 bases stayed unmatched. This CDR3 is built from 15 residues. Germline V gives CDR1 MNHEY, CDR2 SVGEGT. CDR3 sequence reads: CASSYGRGPYNEQFF. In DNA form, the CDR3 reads TGTGCCAGCAGTTATGGCAGGGGGCCCTACAATGAGCAGTTCTTC.

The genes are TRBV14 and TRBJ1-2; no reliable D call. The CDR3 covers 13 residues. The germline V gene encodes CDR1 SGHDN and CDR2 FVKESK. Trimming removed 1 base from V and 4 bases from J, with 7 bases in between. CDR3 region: CASSQVRGYGYTF. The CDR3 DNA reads TGTGCCAGCAGCCAAGTGCGCGGCTATGGCTACACCTTC.

CDR3 bases: TGTGCCAGCAGTACATGGACAGGGCCGAGCTCCTACAATGAGCAGTTCTTC. It specifies CASSTWTGPSSYNEQFF. The rearrangement links TRBV6-2 or TRBV6-3 to TRBJ2-1; the match to TRBD1 covers 8 bases. Unmatched junction bases numbered 9, after V lost 5 bases and J lost 0 bases. The CDR3 is made up of 17 amino acids. Germline CDR1 reads MNHEY; CDR2 reads SVGEGT.

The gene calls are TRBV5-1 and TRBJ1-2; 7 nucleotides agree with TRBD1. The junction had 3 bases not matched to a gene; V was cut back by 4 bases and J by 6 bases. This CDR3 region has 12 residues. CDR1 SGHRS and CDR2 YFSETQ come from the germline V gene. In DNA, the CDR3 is TGCGCCAGCAGCCCAACAGGGGATGGCTACACCTTC. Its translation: CASSPTGDGYTF.

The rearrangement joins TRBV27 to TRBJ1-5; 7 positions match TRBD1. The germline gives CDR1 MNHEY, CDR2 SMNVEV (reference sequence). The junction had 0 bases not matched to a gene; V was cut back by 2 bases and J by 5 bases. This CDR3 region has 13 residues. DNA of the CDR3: TGTGCCAGCAGTTTAACAGGGGATCAGCCCCAGCATTTT. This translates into CASSLTGDQPQHF.

The CDR3 DNA sequence: TGTGCCAGCAGCTTTGTGTCAGGGGCAGGGGAGCAGTTCTTC. It is translated as CASSFVSGAGEQFF. The rearrangement links TRBV13 to TRBJ2-1; the D gene is possibly TRBD1 (6 bases). The length of the CDR3 is 14 residues. Germline-derived CDR1 and CDR2 are PRHDT and FYEKMQ (reference sequence). V dropped 3 bases and J dropped 10 bases, with 16 bases sitting between them.

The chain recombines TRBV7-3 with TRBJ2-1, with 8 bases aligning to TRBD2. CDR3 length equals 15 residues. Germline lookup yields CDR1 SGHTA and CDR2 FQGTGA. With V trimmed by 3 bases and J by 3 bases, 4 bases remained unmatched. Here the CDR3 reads CASSFPSGGYNEQFF. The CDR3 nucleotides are TGTGCCAGCAGCTTCCCCAGCGGGGGCTACAATGAGCAGTTCTTC.

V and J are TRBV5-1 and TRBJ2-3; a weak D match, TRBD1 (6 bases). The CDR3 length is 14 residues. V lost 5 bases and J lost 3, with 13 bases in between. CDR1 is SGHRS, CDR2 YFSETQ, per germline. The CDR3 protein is CASSSRGSTDTQYF. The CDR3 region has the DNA TGCGCCAGCAGTTCAAGGGGGTCTACAGATACGCAGTATTTT.

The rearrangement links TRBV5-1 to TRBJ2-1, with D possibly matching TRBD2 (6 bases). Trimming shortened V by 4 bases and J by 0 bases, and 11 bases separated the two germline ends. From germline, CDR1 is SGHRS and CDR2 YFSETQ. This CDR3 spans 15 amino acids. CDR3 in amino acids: CASSPIADSYNEQFF. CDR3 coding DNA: TGCGCCAGCAGCCCGATAGCGGACTCCTACAATGAGCAGTTCTTC.

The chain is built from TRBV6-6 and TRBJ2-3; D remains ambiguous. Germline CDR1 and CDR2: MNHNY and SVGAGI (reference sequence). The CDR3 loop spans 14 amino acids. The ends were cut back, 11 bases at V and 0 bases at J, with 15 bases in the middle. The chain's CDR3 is CASRMALSTDTQYF. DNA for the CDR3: TGTGCCTCCCGGATGGCCCTCAGCACAGATACGCAGTATTTT.

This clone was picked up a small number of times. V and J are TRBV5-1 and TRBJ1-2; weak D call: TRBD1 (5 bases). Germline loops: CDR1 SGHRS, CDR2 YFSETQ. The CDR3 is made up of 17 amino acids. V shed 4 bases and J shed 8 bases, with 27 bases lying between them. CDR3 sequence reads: CASSPRDEWFDLSGYTF. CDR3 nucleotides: TGCGCCAGCAGCCCCCGGGACGAATGGTTTGATCTAAGCGGCTACACCTTC.